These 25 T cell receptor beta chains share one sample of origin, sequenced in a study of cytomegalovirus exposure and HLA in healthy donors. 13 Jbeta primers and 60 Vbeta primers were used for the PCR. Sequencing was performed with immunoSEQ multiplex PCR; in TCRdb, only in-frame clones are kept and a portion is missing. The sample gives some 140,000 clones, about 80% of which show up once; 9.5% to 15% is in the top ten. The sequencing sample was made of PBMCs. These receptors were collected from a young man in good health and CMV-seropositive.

The CDR3 is CSAGGLETQYF. The CDR3, as DNA: TGCAGTGCGGGGGGACTCGAGACCCAGTACTTC. This sequence joins TRBV20-1 and TRBJ2-5; D might be TRBD2 (6 bases). The V gene lost 6 bases and the J gene lost 5 bases, with 10 bases spanning the gap. The CDR3 length is 11 residues. The germline V gene has CDR1 DFQATT and CDR2 SNEGSKA (reference sequence).

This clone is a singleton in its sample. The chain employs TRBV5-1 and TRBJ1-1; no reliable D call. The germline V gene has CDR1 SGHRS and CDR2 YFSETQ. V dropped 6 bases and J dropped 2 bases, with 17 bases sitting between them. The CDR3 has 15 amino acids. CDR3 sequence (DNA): TGCGCCAGCATCTATGATGACACCTCCAACACTGAAGCTTTCTTT. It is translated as CASIYDDTSNTEAFF.

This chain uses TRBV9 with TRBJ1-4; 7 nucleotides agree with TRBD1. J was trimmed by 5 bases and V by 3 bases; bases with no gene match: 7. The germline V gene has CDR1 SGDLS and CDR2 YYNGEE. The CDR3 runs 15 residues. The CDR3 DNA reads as TGTGCCAGCAGCGCCCACGGACAGGTGAATGAAAAACTGTTTTTT. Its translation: CASSAHGQVNEKLFF.

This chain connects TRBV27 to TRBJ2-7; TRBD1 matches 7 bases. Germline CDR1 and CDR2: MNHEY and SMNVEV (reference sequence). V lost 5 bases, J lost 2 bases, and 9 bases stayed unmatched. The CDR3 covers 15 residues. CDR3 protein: CASSPKGTATYEQYF. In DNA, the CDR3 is TGTGCCAGCAGTCCCAAAGGGACAGCTACCTACGAGCAGTACTTC.

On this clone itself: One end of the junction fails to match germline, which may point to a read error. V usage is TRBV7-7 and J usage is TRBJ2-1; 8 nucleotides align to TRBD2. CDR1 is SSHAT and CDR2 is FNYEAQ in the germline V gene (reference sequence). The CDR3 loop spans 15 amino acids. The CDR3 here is CASSPATSVYNEQFF. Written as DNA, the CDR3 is TGTGCTAGCAGCCCAGCGACTAGCGTGTACAATGAGCAGTTCTTC.

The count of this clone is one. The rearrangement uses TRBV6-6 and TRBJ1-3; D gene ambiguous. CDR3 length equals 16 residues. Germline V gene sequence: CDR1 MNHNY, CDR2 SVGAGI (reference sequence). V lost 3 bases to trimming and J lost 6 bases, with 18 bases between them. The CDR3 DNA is TGTGCCAGCAGTTATCCCGTCCGGTTCCAGGAAAACACCATATATTTT. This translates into CASSYPVRFQENTIYF.

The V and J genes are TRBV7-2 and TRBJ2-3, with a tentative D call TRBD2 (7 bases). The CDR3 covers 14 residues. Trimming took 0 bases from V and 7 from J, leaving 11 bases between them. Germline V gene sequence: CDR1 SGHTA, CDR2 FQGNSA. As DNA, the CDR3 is TGTGCCAGCAGCTTAGCGGGAGGGGGGAATACGCAGTATTTT. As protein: CASSLAGGGNTQYF. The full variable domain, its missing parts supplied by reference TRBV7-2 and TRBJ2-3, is GAGVSQSPSNKVTEKGKDVELRCDPISGHTALYWYRQSLGQGLEFLIYFQGNSAPDKSGLPSDRFSAERTGGSVSTLTIQRTQQEDSAVYLCASSLAGGGNTQYFGPGTRLTVL.

The CDR3 reads CASSEPGANYGYTF. The CDR3 nucleotides are TGTGCCAGCAGTGAACCAGGGGCGAACTATGGCTACACCTTC. The rearrangement links TRBV2 to TRBJ1-2; possibly TRBD1 for D (6 bases). V lost 2 bases, J lost 2 bases, and 9 bases lay in between. This CDR3 contains 14 residues. Germline V CDR1 and CDR2: SNHLY, FYNNEI. The entire variable domain, with the rest obtained from reference TRBV2 and TRBJ1-2, is as follows: EPEVTQTPSHQVTQMGQEVILRCVPISNHLYFYWYRQILGQKVEFLVSFYNNEISEKSEIFDDQFSVERPDGSNFTLKIRSTKLEDSAMYFCASSEPGANYGYTFGSGTRLTVV.

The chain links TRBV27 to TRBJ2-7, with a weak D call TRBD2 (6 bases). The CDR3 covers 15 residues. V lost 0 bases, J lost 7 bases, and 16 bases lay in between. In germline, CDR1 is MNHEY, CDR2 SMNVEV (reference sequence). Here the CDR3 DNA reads TGTGCCAGCAGTTTATCGGAGACTAGGGTGGGTGAGCAGTACTTC. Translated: CASSLSETRVGEQYF.

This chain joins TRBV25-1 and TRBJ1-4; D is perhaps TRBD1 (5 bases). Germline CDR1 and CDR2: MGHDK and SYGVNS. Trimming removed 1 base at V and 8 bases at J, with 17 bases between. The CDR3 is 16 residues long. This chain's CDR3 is CASSESGDSRGEKLFF. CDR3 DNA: TGTGCCAGCAGTGAATCGGGAGACAGCCGAGGAGAAAAACTGTTTTTT. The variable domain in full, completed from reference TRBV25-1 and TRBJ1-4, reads EADIYQTPRYLVIGTGKKITLECSQTMGHDKMYWYQQDPGMELHLIHYSYGVNSTEKGDLSSESTVSRIRTEHFPLTLESARPSHTSQYLCASSESGDSRGEKLFFGSGTQLSVL.

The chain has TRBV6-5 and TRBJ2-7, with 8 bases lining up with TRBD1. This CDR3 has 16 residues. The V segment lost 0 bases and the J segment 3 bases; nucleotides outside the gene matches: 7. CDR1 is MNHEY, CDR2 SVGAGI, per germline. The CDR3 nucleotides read TGTGCCAGCAGTTACTCAGACAGGGGATACTTCTACGAGCAGTACTTC. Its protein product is CASSYSDRGYFYEQYF.

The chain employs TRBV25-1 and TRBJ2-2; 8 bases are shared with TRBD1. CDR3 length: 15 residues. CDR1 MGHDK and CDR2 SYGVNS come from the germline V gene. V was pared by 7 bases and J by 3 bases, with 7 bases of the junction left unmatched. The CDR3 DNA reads TGTGCCAGCACCTCCGGGACAGGCTACACCGGGGAGCTGTTTTTT. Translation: CASTSGTGYTGELFF. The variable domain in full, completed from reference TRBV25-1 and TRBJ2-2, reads EADIYQTPRYLVIGTGKKITLECSQTMGHDKMYWYQQDPGMELHLIHYSYGVNSTEKGDLSSESTVSRIRTEHFPLTLESARPSHTSQYLCASTSGTGYTGELFFGEGSRLTVL.

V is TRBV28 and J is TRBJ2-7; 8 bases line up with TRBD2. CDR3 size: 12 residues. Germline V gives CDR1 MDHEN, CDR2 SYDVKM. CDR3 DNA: TGTGTGACCAATCGGGGGGGTTACGAGCAGTACTTC. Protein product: CVTNRGGYEQYF.

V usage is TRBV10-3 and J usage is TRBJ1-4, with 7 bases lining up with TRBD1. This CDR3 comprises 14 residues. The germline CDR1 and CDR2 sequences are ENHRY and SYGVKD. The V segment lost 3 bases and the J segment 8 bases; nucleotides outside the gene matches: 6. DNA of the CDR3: TGTGCCATCAGTGATGGGCAGGGGGACGAAAAACTGTTTTTT. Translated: CAISDGQGDEKLFF.

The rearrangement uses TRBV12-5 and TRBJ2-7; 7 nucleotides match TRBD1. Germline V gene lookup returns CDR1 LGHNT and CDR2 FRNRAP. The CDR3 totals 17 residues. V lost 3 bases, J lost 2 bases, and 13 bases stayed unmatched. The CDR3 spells CASGFTTPGQSAYEQYF. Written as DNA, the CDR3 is TGTGCTAGTGGTTTTACCACTCCGGGACAGAGCGCCTACGAGCAGTACTTC. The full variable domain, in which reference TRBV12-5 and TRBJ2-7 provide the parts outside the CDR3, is DARVTQTPRHKVTEMGQEVTMRCQPILGHNTVFWYRQTMMQGLELLAYFRNRAPLDDSGMPKDRFSAEMPDATLATLKIQPSEPRDSAVYFCASGFTTPGQSAYEQYFGPGTRLTVT.

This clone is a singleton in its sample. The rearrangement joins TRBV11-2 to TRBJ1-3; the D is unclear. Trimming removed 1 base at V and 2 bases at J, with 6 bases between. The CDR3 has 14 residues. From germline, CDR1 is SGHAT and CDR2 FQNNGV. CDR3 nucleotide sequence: TGTGCCAGCAGCTTAGGACTACCTGGAAACACCATATATTTT. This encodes CASSLGLPGNTIYF. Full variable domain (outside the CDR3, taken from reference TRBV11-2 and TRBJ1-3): EAGVAQSPRYKIIEKRQSVAFWCNPISGHATLYWYQQILGQGPKLLIQFQNNGVVDDSQLPKDRFSAERLKGVDSTLKIQPAKLEDSAVYLCASSLGLPGNTIYFGEGSWLTVV.

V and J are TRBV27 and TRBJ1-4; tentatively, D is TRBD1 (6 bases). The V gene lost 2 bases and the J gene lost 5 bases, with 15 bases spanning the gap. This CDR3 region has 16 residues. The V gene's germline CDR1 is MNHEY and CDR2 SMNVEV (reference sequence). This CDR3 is CASSLPKQGANEKLFF. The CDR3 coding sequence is TGTGCCAGCAGTTTACCCAAACAGGGTGCGAATGAAAAACTGTTTTTT.

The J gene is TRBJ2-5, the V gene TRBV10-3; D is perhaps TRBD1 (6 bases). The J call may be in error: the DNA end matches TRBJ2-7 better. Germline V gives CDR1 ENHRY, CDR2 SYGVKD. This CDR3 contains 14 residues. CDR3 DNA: TGTGCCATCTCCGAAACAGGGTTTGCCTACGAGCAGTACTTC. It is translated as CAISETGFAYEQYF.

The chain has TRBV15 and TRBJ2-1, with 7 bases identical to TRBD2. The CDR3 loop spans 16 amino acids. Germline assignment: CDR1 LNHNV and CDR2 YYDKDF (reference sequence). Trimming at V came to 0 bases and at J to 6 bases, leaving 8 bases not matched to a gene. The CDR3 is CATSRDRGLVSNEQFF. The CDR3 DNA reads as TGTGCCACCAGCAGAGATAGAGGACTAGTCTCCAATGAGCAGTTCTTC.

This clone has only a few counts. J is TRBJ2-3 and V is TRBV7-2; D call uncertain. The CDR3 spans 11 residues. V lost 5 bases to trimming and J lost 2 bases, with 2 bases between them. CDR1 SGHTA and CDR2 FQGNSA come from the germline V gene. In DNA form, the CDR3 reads TGTGCCAGCAGCCTCACAGATACGCAGTATTTT. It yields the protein CASSLTDTQYF.

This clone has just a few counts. Written as DNA, the CDR3 is TGTGCCAGCAGTCCTTCGCGCGGGGGAGGAATAGATACGCAGTATTTT. Encoded protein: CASSPSRGGGIDTQYF. This chain connects TRBV28 to TRBJ2-3, with 7 nucleotides matching TRBD2. The CDR3 runs 16 residues. Germline CDR1 MDHEN, CDR2 SYDVKM. With 5 bases clipped from V and 5 bases from J, the junction kept 13 bases outside the gene matches.

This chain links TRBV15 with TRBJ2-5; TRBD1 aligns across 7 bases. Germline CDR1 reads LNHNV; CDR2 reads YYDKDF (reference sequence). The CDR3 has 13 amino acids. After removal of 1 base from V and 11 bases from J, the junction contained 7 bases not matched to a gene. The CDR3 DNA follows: TGTGCCACCAGCAGAGGTGCAGGGGGAGAGCAGTACTTC. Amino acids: CATSRGAGGEQYF.

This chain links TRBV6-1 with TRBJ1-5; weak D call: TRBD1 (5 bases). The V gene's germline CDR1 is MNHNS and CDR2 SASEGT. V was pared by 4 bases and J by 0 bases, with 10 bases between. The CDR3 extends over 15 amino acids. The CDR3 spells CASSVNRYSNQPQHF. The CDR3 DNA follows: TGTGCCAGCAGTGTTAACAGGTATAGCAATCAGCCCCAGCATTTT.

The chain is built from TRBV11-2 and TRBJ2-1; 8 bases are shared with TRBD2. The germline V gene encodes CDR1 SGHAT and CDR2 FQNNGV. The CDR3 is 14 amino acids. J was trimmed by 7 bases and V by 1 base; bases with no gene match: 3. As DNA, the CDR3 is TGTGCCAGCAGCTTAGGGCGGGAGGCAAATGAGCAGTTCTTC. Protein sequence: CASSLGREANEQFF.

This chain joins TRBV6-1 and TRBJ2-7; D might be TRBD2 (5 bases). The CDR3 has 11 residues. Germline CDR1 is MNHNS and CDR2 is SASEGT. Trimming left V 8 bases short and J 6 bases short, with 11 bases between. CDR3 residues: CASVSGSEQYF. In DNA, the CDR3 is TGTGCCAGCGTTTCGGGAAGCGAGCAGTACTTC.